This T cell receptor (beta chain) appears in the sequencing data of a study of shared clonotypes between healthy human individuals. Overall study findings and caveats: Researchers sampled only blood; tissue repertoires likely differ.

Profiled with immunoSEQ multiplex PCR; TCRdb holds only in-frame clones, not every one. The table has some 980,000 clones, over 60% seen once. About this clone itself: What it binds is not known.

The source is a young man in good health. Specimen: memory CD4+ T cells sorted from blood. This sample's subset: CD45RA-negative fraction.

The CDR3 protein is CASSPGDRDQPQHF. The CDR3 coding sequence is TGTGCCAGCTCACCAGGGGACCGAGATCAGCCCCAGCATTTT. The V gene is TRBV18, the J gene TRBJ1-5; tentatively, D is TRBD1 (5 bases). The CDR3 consists of 14 residues. Looked up from germline, CDR1 is KGHSH and CDR2 is LQKENI. The V and J ends lost 2 bases and 5 bases respectively, with 10 bases between them.